The 14 T cell receptor beta chains presented below share a single source sample, sequenced in a study of OX40 agonist ivuxolimab in advanced cancers. Profiled with immunoSEQ multiplex PCR; TCRdb holds only in-frame clones, not every one. The sample has some 62,000 clones, approximately 84% seen once; the top ten hold roughly 9.8%. The sequencing used CD4+ or CD8+ T cells sorted from blood, collected in a trial of the OX40 agonist ivuxolimab. The receptors originated from an adult with an advanced solid tumor such as melanoma, head and neck, liver or kidney cancer.

This chain uses TRBV7-9 with TRBJ1-5; 7 positions match TRBD1. The CDR3 is made up of 15 amino acids. CDR1 is SEHNR and CDR2 is FQNEAQ in the germline V gene (reference sequence). With 5 bases clipped from V and 5 bases from J, the junction kept 9 bases outside the gene matches. Written as DNA, the CDR3 is TGTGCCAGCAGCCAGGGGGGGGGCCGCCATCAGCCCCAGCATTTT. Translating it yields CASSQGGGRHQPQHF.

The chain couples TRBV11-3 to TRBJ1-2, with D maybe TRBD1 (6 bases). The length of the CDR3 is 12 residues. V was trimmed by 1 base and J by 6 bases, leaving 6 bases between them. Germline V CDR1 and CDR2: SGHNT, YENEEA. The CDR3 reads CASSLGTDGYTF. The CDR3 DNA follows: TGTGCCAGCAGCTTAGGGACAGATGGCTACACCTTC.

The CDR3 loop reads CASSPDSWNGYTF. Written as DNA, the CDR3 is TGTGCCAGCAGCCCGGACAGTTGGAATGGCTACACCTTC. The chain employs TRBV7-9 and TRBJ1-2; D is perhaps TRBD1 (6 bases). Germline lookup yields CDR1 SEHNR and CDR2 FQNEAQ (reference sequence). This CDR3 comprises 13 residues. V shed 5 bases and J shed 6 bases, with 13 bases lying between them.

This rearrangement joins TRBV11-3 to TRBJ1-3, with a weak D call TRBD1 (6 bases). This CDR3 has 15 amino acids. Between the trimmed V and J ends, which lost 4 bases and 4 bases, there was a span of 14 bases. Germline V CDR1 and CDR2: SGHNT, YENEEA. The CDR3, as DNA: TGTGCCAGCAGCTACCGGACAGATCTGGGAAACACCATATATTTT. Translation gives CASSYRTDLGNTIYF.

This chain joins TRBV9 and TRBJ2-3, with unresolved D. V was pared by 3 bases and J by 4 bases, with 9 bases between. The V gene's germline CDR1 is SGDLS and CDR2 YYNGEE. The CDR3 is 13 amino acids. The CDR3 nucleotides are TGTGCCAGCAGCGCCCAGGCCCCAGATACGCAGTATTTT. It codes for CASSAQAPDTQYF. Variable domain in full (rest from reference TRBV9 and TRBJ2-3): DSGVTQTPKHLITATGQRVTLRCSPRSGDLSVYWYQQSLDQGLQFLIQYYNGEERAKGNILERFSAQQFPDLHSELNLSSLELGDSALYFCASSAQAPDTQYFGPGTRLTVL.

The V call is TRBV18, the J call TRBJ2-3; no firm D call. This CDR3 region has 13 residues. The germline V gene has CDR1 KGHSH and CDR2 LQKENI. The V end lost 4 bases, the J end lost 4 bases, and 9 bases lay between the germline ends. The CDR3 coding sequence is TGTGCCAGCTCACGCCCACAGCCAGATACGCAGTATTTT. As protein: CASSRPQPDTQYF.

The V and J genes are TRBV29-1 and TRBJ1-4, with D uncertain. The V gene's germline CDR1 is SQVTM and CDR2 ANQGSEA. CDR3 length: 12 amino acids. Trimming left V 5 bases short and J 5 bases short, with 9 bases between. The CDR3, as DNA: TGCAGCGTTATCCCAAAAAATGAAAAACTGTTTTTT. It yields the protein CSVIPKNEKLFF. Variable domain in full (rest from reference TRBV29-1 and TRBJ1-4): SAVISQKPSRDICQRGTSLTIQCQVDSQVTMMFWYRQQPGQSLTLIATANQGSEATYESGFVIDKFPISRPNLTFSTLTVSNMSPEDSSIYLCSVIPKNEKLFFGSGTQLSVL.

This clone was seen a handful of times. The rearrangement uses TRBV28 and TRBJ1-5, with TRBD1 matching 7 bases. Germline V gene data show CDR1 as MDHEN and CDR2 as SYDVKM. This CDR3 contains 17 residues. V shed 7 bases and J 0 bases; nucleotides not matched to a gene: 12. CDR3 in amino acids: CASIPERGQGSNQPQHF. DNA of the CDR3: TGTGCCAGCATCCCCGAAAGGGGGCAGGGTAGCAATCAGCCCCAGCATTTT.

This sequence joins TRBV7-2 and TRBJ1-1; 7 bases agree with TRBD1. V shed 3 bases and J 7 bases; nucleotides not matched to a gene: 5. Germline lookup yields CDR1 SGHTA and CDR2 FQGNSA. CDR3 length: 13 residues. The CDR3 coding sequence is TGTGCCAGCAGCTTCACACAGGGGAATGAAGCTTTCTTT. This translates into CASSFTQGNEAFF.

This chain uses TRBV5-4 with TRBJ1-2; D uncertain. Trimming removed 4 bases at V and 2 bases at J, with 9 bases between. CDR1 is SGHNT and CDR2 is YYREEE in the germline V gene (reference sequence). This CDR3 region has 13 residues. CDR3 sequence (DNA): TGTGCCAGCAGCCAGGACGGCAACTATGGCTACACCTTC. Translating it yields CASSQDGNYGYTF.

The rearrangement uses TRBV30 and TRBJ2-5; D unclear. Trimming stripped 2 bases from V and 5 bases from J, with 9 bases between. The CDR3 sequence is 12 residues long. CDR1 and CDR2 (germline): GTSNPN, SVGIG (reference sequence). The CDR3 DNA follows: TGTGCCTGGAGTCTTTACGGGGAGACCCAGTACTTC. The encoded protein is CAWSLYGETQYF.

This clone appeared once. The chain carries TRBV29-1 and TRBJ2-3, with D possibly matching TRBD2 (6 bases). This CDR3 contains 16 residues. V shed 1 base and J shed 0 bases, with 14 bases lying between them. Germline assignment: CDR1 SQVTM and CDR2 ANQGSEA. The CDR3 loop reads CSVEGGLAGSTDTQYF. Written as DNA, the CDR3 is TGCAGCGTTGAAGGAGGACTCGCGGGAAGCACAGATACGCAGTATTTT.

The chain uses TRBV7-8 and TRBJ2-7, with D maybe TRBD1 (5 bases). The CDR3 length is 17 residues. CDR1 and CDR2 from the germline V gene are SGHVS and FQNEAQ. The V end lost 2 bases, the J end lost 6 bases, and 23 bases lay between the germline ends. The CDR3 here is CASSLTIIGARRVEQYF. The CDR3 region has the DNA TGTGCCAGCAGCTTAACAATCATAGGGGCCCGACGAGTCGAGCAGTACTTC.

The genes are TRBV11-2 and TRBJ2-7; D may be TRBD1 (5 bases). Germline lookup yields CDR1 SGHAT and CDR2 FQNNGV. The CDR3 has 14 amino acids. V lost 5 bases, J lost 5 bases, and 16 bases lay in between. The CDR3 protein is CASSLPQGSHEQYF. The CDR3 region has the DNA TGTGCCAGCAGCCTCCCCCAGGGTTCCCACGAGCAGTACTTC.